The sequence of this T cell receptor beta chain was determined in a study of tumor-infiltrating lymphocytes in localized non-small cell lung cancer. Study at large: The cohort mixed smokers and never-smokers, several histologies, and some post-neoadjuvant-chemotherapy samples.

Assay used: immunoSEQ multiplex PCR; TCRdb lists only in-frame clones, some missing. Of 13,000 to 15,000 clones in the sample, about 71% are singletons; the top ten hold about a tenth. CDR3 length: 18 amino acids. Germline lookup yields CDR1 SGHRS and CDR2 YFSETQ. V was shortened by 2 bases and J by 6 bases, with 24 bases between the two germline ends. Sequencing was done on a sample of uninvolved lung tissue not adjacent to the tumor. The chain combines TRBV5-1 with TRBJ2-4; the D gene is possibly TRBD1 (6 bases). This receptor was identified in a human donor with non-small cell lung cancer. The CDR3 nucleotides read TGCGCCAGCAGCTTAAGACCCCGCGGACAGTCCCAGGGAAACATTCAGTACTTC. As protein: CASSLRPRGQSQGNIQYF.